These 13 T cell receptor beta chains were sequenced from one sample in a study of blood T cells in healthy people across ages. Next came a second PCR, run for about 6 to 11 cycles, which used a sample-barcoded 5' primer along with a J-beta primer mix. Using its own MiXCR run on the 5' RACE reads, TCRdb lists one record per CDR3 protein. Altogether hundreds of thousands of distinct CDR3 sequences are present, under 30% being singletons, with the ten largest covering 17%. Input material: blood. The receptor source for this set is an elderly woman in good health.

This clonotype occurred many times. V and J are TRBV7-2 and TRBJ1-2; 10 bases map to TRBD1. The CDR3 sequence is 16 residues long. V lost 5 bases, J lost 2 bases, and 8 bases stayed unmatched. Germline CDR1 is SGHTA and CDR2 is FQGNSA. The CDR3 region has the DNA TGTGCCAGCAGCCCGGGACAGGGGTCCGCAAACTATGGCTACACCTTC. It yields the protein CASSPGQGSANYGYTF.

The CDR3 nucleotides read TGTGCCAGCAGCACCCGGAACACTGAAGCTTTCTTT. Residues: CASSTRNTEAFF. The chain has TRBV7-2 and TRBJ1-1; no reliable D call. The CDR3 covers 12 residues. Germline loops: CDR1 SGHTA, CDR2 FQGNSA. Deletions cut 5 bases from V and 1 base from J, with 5 bases between.

As to this clonotype: This sequence may be a read error, since a much larger clone differs from it by one base. The rearrangement joins TRBV20-1 to TRBJ2-5; D tentatively fits TRBD1 or TRBD2 (6 bases each). Germline V gene sequence: CDR1 DFQATT, CDR2 SNEGSKA (reference sequence). This CDR3 region has 14 residues. The V gene lost 5 bases and the J gene lost 11 bases, with 24 bases spanning the gap. Here the CDR3 reads CSAQGTLSYNEQYF. Written as DNA, the CDR3 is TGCAGTGCTCAGGGGACTCTATCTTACAATGAGCAGTACTTC.

This clonotype was detected ten times or more. The chain is built from TRBV12-3 or TRBV12-4 and TRBJ2-4; 8 bases fit TRBD1. This CDR3 spans 17 amino acids. The J segment lost 0 bases and the V segment lost 1 base, leaving 5 bases of the junction unmatched. CDR3 sequence (DNA): TGTGCCAGCAGTTTAGGGACAGGGTTGAAAGCCAAAAACATTCAGTACTTC. Encoded protein: CASSLGTGLKAKNIQYF.

This clonotype was recorded a few times. The chain carries TRBV19 and TRBJ1-1, with no clear D. The V and J ends lost 8 bases and 0 bases respectively, with 4 bases between them. The CDR3 sequence is 11 residues long. From germline, CDR1 is LNHDA and CDR2 SQIVND (reference sequence). CDR3 nucleotides: TGTGCCAGTGGGATGAACACTGAAGCTTTCTTT. Translation: CASGMNTEAFF.

This clonotype was seen many times. This sequence joins TRBV20-1 and TRBJ2-3, with TRBD2 identical over 7 bases. J gave up 0 bases and V 7 bases, and 4 bases lay outside the gene matches. This CDR3 has 13 residues. Germline assignment: CDR1 DFQATT and CDR2 SNEGSKA (reference sequence). CDR3 bases: TGCAGTGGCCTACTAGCGAGCACAGATACGCAGTATTTT. Residues: CSGLLASTDTQYF.

The rearrangement joins TRBV7-9 to TRBJ2-1; no definite D call. The length of the CDR3 is 12 residues. V lost 11 bases and J lost 5, with 13 bases in between. The germline V gene has CDR1 SEHNR and CDR2 FQNEAQ (reference sequence). CDR3 DNA: TGTGCCGAGGTCCAGGAACACAATGAGCAGTTCTTC. Amino acid sequence: CAEVQEHNEQFF.

This clonotype was counted at least ten times. The genes are TRBV5-4 and TRBJ2-5, with D perhaps TRBD2 (5 bases). Trimming cost V 1 base and J 5 bases, with 18 bases left between them. The CDR3 runs 16 residues. Looked up from germline, CDR1 is SGHNT and CDR2 is YYREEE (reference sequence). CDR3 sequence reads: CASSLSGGGLGETQYF. As DNA, the CDR3 is TGTGCCAGCAGCTTGTCCGGAGGCGGGCTGGGGGAGACCCAGTACTTC.

With respect to this clonotype: A read error may account for a junction end that differs from germline. V gene TRBV12-3 or TRBV12-4 combines with J gene TRBJ2-2; maybe TRBD2 (5 bases). This CDR3 has 14 residues. CDR3: CASRGLGNTGERFF. The CDR3 DNA is TGTGCCAGCAGGGGGTTGGGGAACACCGGGGAGCGGTTTTTT.

This clonotype appeared many times. The rearrangement links TRBV4-1 to TRBJ2-7; 7 positions agree with TRBD1. CDR1 MGHRA and CDR2 YSYEKL come from the germline V gene. With V trimmed by 2 bases and J by 4 bases, 2 bases remained unmatched. The CDR3 runs to 13 residues. The chain's CDR3 is CASSQYRGYEQYF. The CDR3 region has the DNA TGCGCCAGCAGCCAATACAGGGGTTACGAGCAGTACTTC.

This clonotype was seen a few times. This chain connects TRBV10-2 to TRBJ1-5, with D uncertain. Germline loops: CDR1 WSHSY, CDR2 SAAADI. The CDR3 runs 12 residues. V was shortened by 6 bases and J by 4 bases, with 7 bases between the two germline ends. CDR3 loop: CASRDQNQPQHF. For the CDR3, the DNA is TGCGCCAGCAGAGACCAGAATCAGCCCCAGCATTTT.

This clonotype was counted ten times or more. The V gene is TRBV4-2, the J gene TRBJ1-6, with TRBD1 identical over 9 bases. J was trimmed by 8 bases and V by 4 bases; bases with no gene match: 6. Germline lookup yields CDR1 LGHNA and CDR2 YNFKEQ. The CDR3 is 15 residues long. The CDR3 loop is CASSPRGTGYSPLHF. The CDR3 nucleotides are TGTGCCAGCAGCCCCAGGGGGACAGGGTATTCACCCCTCCACTTT.

As to this clonotype: A much larger clone sits a single nucleotide away, making a read error possible. The chain joins TRBV5-1 to TRBJ2-3, with 14 bases matching TRBD2. In germline, CDR1 is SGHRS, CDR2 YFSETQ. The CDR3 sequence is 19 residues long. The V gene end was trimmed by 0 bases and the J gene end by 0 bases; junction bases not matched to a gene: 6. The CDR3, as DNA: TGCGCCAGCAGCTTGGCGGGGACTAGCGGGGGCCATAGCACAGATACGCAGTATTTT. Its protein is CASSLAGTSGGHSTDTQYF.